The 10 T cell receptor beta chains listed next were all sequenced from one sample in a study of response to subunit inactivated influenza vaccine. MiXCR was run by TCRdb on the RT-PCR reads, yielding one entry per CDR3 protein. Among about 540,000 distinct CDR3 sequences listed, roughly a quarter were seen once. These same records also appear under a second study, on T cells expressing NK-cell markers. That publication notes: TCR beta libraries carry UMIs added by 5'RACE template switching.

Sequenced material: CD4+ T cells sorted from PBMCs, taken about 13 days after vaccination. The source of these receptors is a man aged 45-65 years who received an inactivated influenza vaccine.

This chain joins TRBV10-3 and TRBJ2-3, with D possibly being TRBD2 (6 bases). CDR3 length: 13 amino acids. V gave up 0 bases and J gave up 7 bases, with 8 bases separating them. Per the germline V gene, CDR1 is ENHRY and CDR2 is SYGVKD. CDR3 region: CAISESTRHTQYF. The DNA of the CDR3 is TGTGCCATCAGTGAGTCGACTAGGCATACGCAGTATTTT.

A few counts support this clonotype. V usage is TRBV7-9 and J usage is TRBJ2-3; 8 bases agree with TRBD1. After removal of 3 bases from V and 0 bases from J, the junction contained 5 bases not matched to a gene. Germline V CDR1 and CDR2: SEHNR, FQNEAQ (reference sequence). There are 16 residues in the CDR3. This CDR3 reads CASSLDRATSTDTQYF. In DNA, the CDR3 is TGTGCCAGCAGCTTGGACAGGGCGACTAGCACAGATACGCAGTATTTT. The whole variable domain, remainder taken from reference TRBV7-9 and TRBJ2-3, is DTGVSQNPRHKITKRGQNVTFRCDPISEHNRLYWYRQTLGQGPEFLTYFQNEAQLEKSRLLSDRFSAERPKGSFSTLEIQRTEQGDSAMYLCASSLDRATSTDTQYFGPGTRLTVL.

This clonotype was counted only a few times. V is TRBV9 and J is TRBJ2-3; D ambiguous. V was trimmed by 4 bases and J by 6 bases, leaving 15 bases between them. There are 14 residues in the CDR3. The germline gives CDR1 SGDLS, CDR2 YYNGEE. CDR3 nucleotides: TGTGCCAGCAGCCCCCGAGGTAGCCGCGATACGCAGTATTTT. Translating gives CASSPRGSRDTQYF.

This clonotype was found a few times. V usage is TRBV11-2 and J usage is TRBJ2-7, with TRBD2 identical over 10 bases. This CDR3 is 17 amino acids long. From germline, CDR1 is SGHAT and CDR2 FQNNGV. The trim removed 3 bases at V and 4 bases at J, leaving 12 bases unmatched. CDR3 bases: TGTGCCAGCAGCTTCGGATTCTCTAGCGGGGGAACGTACGAGCAGTACTTC. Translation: CASSFGFSSGGTYEQYF.

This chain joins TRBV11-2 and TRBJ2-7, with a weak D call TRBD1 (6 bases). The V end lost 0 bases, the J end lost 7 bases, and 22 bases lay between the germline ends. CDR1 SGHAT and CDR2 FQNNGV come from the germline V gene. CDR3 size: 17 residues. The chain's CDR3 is CASSLDLSPYTGREQYF. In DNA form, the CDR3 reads TGTGCCAGCAGCTTAGATCTCAGTCCGTACACAGGGCGGGAGCAGTACTTC.

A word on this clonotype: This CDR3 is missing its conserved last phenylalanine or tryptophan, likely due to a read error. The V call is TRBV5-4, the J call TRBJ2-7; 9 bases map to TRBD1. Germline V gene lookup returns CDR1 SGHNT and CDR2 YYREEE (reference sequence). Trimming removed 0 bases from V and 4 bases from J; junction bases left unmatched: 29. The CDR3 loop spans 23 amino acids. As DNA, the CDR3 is TGTGCCAGCAGCTTGGATTACTCGGGCGATTCAAATCGGGGACAGGGATACACATACGAGCAGTACATC. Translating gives CASSLDYSGDSNRGQGYTYEQYI.

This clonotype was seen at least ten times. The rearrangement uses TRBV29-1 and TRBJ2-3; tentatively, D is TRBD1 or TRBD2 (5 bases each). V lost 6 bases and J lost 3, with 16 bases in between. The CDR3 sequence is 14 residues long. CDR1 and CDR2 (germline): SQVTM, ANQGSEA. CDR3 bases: TGCAGCGTGGGGATGGGGGTCGGAACAGATACGCAGTATTTT. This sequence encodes CSVGMGVGTDTQYF.

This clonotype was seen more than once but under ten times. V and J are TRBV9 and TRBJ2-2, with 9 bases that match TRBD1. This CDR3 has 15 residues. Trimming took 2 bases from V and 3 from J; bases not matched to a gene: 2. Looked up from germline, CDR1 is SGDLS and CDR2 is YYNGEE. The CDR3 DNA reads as TGTGCCAGCAGCGTCGGGACAGGGTACACCGGGGAGCTGTTTTTT. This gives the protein CASSVGTGYTGELFF. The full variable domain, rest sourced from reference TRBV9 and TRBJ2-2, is DSGVTQTPKHLITATGQRVTLRCSPRSGDLSVYWYQQSLDQGLQFLIQYYNGEERAKGNILERFSAQQFPDLHSELNLSSLELGDSALYFCASSVGTGYTGELFFGEGSRLTVL.

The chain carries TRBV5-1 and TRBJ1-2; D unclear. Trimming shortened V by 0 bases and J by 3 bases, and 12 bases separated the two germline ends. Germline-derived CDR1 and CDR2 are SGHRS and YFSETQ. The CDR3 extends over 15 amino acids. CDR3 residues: CASSLDSARYYGYTF. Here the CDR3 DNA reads TGCGCCAGCAGCTTGGATTCCGCCCGATACTATGGCTACACCTTC.

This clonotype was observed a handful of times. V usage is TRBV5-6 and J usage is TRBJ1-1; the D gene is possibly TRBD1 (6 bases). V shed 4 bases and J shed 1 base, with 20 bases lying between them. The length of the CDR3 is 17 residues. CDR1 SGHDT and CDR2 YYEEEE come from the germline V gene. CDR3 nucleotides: TGTGCCAGCAGCGCTTTGGGCCAGGGGAGGCGGAACACTGAAGCTTTCTTT. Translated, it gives CASSALGQGRRNTEAFF.